Each of the 12 T cell receptor beta chains below was sequenced from the same sample in a study of vaccination and CD4 T cells after COVID-19. Treatment defined: roughly 11-day PBMC culture with coronavirus spike peptide pools or control peptides (ViraFEST assay). With the Oncomine TCR Beta short-read assay, DNA from cultured CD4+ T cells was sequenced. In TCRdb, the PCR reads were re-called with MiXCR into one record per CDR3 protein. The sample consists of roughly 3,500 distinct CDR3 sequences, under 20% of them appearing once. For these receptors, no antigen is known. Sample: CD4+ T cells from blood, cultured in vitro. The source of these receptors is a human donor who had recovered from COVID-19.

Worth noting for this clonotype: A read error may explain this, as a much larger clone is one base away. The chain employs TRBV6-1 and TRBJ2-4, with 9 bases matching TRBD1. V gave up 6 bases and J gave up 6 bases; unmatched junction bases: 15. The CDR3 runs to 17 residues. CDR1 is MNHNS and CDR2 is SASEGT in the germline V gene. The CDR3 DNA follows: TGTGCCAGCAGCTCCCTCACAGGGGGCTTATCCAGAAACATTCAGTACTTC. Translating it yields CASSSLTGGLSRNIQYF.

By its share, this clonotype is medium-sized. V usage is TRBV6-4 and J usage is TRBJ1-5, with D tentatively TRBD1 (6 bases). Germline CDR1 MRHNA, CDR2 SNTAGT. The CDR3 is 13 residues long. V shed 5 bases and J shed 4 bases, with 9 bases lying between them. CDR3 residues: CASSQGSNQPQHF. The CDR3 nucleotides are TGTGCCAGCAGTCAGGGGAGTAATCAGCCCCAGCATTTT.

The rearrangement uses TRBV9 and TRBJ2-3; 10 nucleotides match TRBD2. J lost 1 base, V lost 4 bases, and 3 bases had no gene match. Per the germline V gene, CDR1 is SGDLS and CDR2 is YYNGEE. This CDR3 is built from 15 residues. The CDR3 region is CASSPTSGGTDTQYF. CDR3 DNA: TGTGCCAGCAGCCCAACTAGCGGGGGCACAGATACGCAGTATTTT. Full variable domain (remainder filled in from reference TRBV9 and TRBJ2-3): DSGVTQTPKHLITATGQRVTLRCSPRSGDLSVYWYQQSLDQGLQFLIQYYNGEERAKGNILERFSAQQFPDLHSELNLSSLELGDSALYFCASSPTSGGTDTQYFGPGTRLTVL.

By share of the sample, this clonotype is medium-sized. The chain has TRBV12-3 or TRBV12-4 and TRBJ1-6; D not certain. This CDR3 is built from 14 residues. V was clipped by 3 bases and J by 5 bases, with 8 bases between them. The CDR3 is CASSLTRDNSPLHF. The CDR3 coding sequence is TGTGCCAGCAGTTTGACGAGGGATAATTCACCCCTCCACTTT.

This chain joins TRBV6-1 and TRBJ2-7, with TRBD2 matching 7 bases. CDR1 and CDR2 from the germline V gene are MNHNS and SASEGT. Unmatched junction bases numbered 12, after V lost 6 bases and J lost 7 bases. The length of the CDR3 is 14 residues. The DNA for the CDR3 is TGTGCCAGCAGATTAAGGGAGGGTATAGAAGAGCAGTACTTC. It codes for CASRLREGIEEQYF.

The sample holds a few counts of this clonotype. The rearrangement links TRBV20-1 to TRBJ1-2; D is unresolved. This CDR3 is built from 11 residues. Trimming stripped 5 bases from V and 4 bases from J, with 8 bases between. CDR1 DFQATT and CDR2 SNEGSKA come from the germline V gene (reference sequence). The CDR3 DNA follows: TGCAGTGCTGGGCCGGGCTATGGCTACACCTTC. Encoded protein: CSAGPGYGYTF.

This chain links TRBV30 with TRBJ2-5; 8 bases fit TRBD2. V shed 5 bases, J shed 4 bases, and the junction held 15 bases outside the gene matches. Germline assignment: CDR1 GTSNPN and CDR2 SVGIG (reference sequence). CDR3 length: 16 amino acids. The CDR3 sequence is CAWGSQLTSGRETQYF. CDR3 DNA sequence: TGTGCCTGGGGTTCTCAGCTCACTAGCGGTAGAGAGACCCAGTACTTC.

The chain is built from TRBV7-9 and TRBJ2-5; D might be TRBD1 (5 bases). This CDR3 comprises 12 residues. The V and J ends lost 5 bases and 5 bases respectively, with 9 bases between them. Germline values: CDR1 SEHNR, CDR2 FQNEAQ (reference sequence). In DNA form, the CDR3 reads TGTGCCAGCAGCGCCTACAGGGAGACCCAGTACTTC. Protein product: CASSAYRETQYF.

J is TRBJ2-7 and V is TRBV6-1; 7 bases line up with TRBD1. J gave up 3 bases and V 10 bases, and 12 bases lay outside the gene matches. This CDR3 spans 14 amino acids. Germline-derived CDR1 and CDR2 are MNHNS and SASEGT. Here the CDR3 DNA reads TGTGCCACTACGCTTCAACAGGGGAACTACGAGCAGTACTTC. This codes for CATTLQQGNYEQYF.

This clonotype was seen a few times. V usage is TRBV27 and J usage is TRBJ1-4, with a weak D call TRBD1 (5 bases). CDR3 length: 16 amino acids. Germline CDR1 reads MNHEY; CDR2 reads SMNVEV (reference sequence). V lost 2 bases and J lost 7, with 17 bases in between. The CDR3 sequence: CASSLGHPGTPEKLFF. CDR3 sequence (DNA): TGTGCCAGCAGTTTAGGGCACCCGGGGACCCCTGAAAAACTGTTTTTT.

Sample share makes this clonotype medium-sized. V gene TRBV20-1 combines with J gene TRBJ1-6; the D is unclear. From germline, CDR1 is DFQATT and CDR2 SNEGSKA (reference sequence). The V gene lost 1 base and the J gene lost 5 bases, with 6 bases spanning the gap. This CDR3 spans 13 amino acids. The CDR3 DNA reads as TGCAGTGCTAGAGCAGAGAATAATTCACCCCTCCACTTT. Encoded protein: CSARAENNSPLHF.

The chain employs TRBV12-3 or TRBV12-4 and TRBJ1-1; D unresolved. V lost 4 bases, J lost 3 bases, and 6 bases lay in between. This CDR3 spans 12 amino acids. CDR3 bases: TGTGCCAGCAGTTCCCGTTACACTGAAGCTTTCTTT. Translated, it gives CASSSRYTEAFF.